The rows below give T cell receptor beta chains drawn from one sample of a study of OX40 agonist ivuxolimab in advanced cancers. Measured with immunoSEQ multiplex PCR; TCRdb has only the in-frame clones, and not every one. The data show roughly 50,000 clones, under 95% seen once. The specimen comprised CD4+ or CD8+ T cells sorted from blood, sampled in a trial of the OX40 agonist ivuxolimab. These receptors were taken from an adult with an advanced solid tumor such as melanoma, head and neck, liver or kidney cancer. Both conserved end residues are part of each CDR3. The D gene is left open where the match is weak. Clone size is given for some rows only: seen once, a few or many times, or a class if the clone is expanded.

j_call cdr3_length v_call clone_size d_call cdr3_aa cdr3_nt
TRBJ2-2 14 TRBV27 . TRBD2 CASSFGGSAGELFF TGTGCCAGCAGTTTCGGGGGGAGTGCCGGGGAGCTGTTTTTT
TRBJ1-4 16 TRBV18 . . CASSPGAVATNEKLFF TGTGCCAGCTCACCGGGGGCAGTTGCAACTAATGAAAAACTGTTTTTT
TRBJ1-1 16 TRBV5-1 . TRBD1 CASSLTPGQGSLEAFF TGCGCCAGCAGCTTGACACCGGGACAGGGGAGCCTTGAAGCTTTCTTT
TRBJ2-2 16 TRBV7-9 . TRBD2 CASSSLAGVNTGELFF TGTGCCAGCAGCTCGTTAGCGGGAGTGAACACCGGGGAGCTGTTTTTT
TRBJ1-2 14 TRBV19 . . CATRTAATNYGYTF TGTGCCACTAGAACGGCAGCAACTAACTATGGCTACACCTTC
TRBJ1-1 12 TRBV4-3 . . CASSQGSTEAFF TGCGCCAGCAGCCAGGGCAGCACTGAAGCTTTCTTT
TRBJ2-1 15 TRBV7-9 . TRBD1 CASPSDRSSYNEQFF TGTGCCAGCCCTTCGGACAGGAGCTCCTACAATGAGCAGTTCTTC
TRBJ1-5 14 TRBV4-3 once . CASSQWTAYQPQHF TGCGCCAGCAGCCAATGGACAGCGTATCAGCCCCAGCATTTT
TRBJ2-6 18 TRBV25-1 few . CASSGHREQDSGANVLTF TGTGCCAGCAGTGGCCACAGGGAGCAAGACTCTGGGGCCAACGTCCTGACTTTC
TRBJ2-1 12 TRBV27 . . CASSFGGNEQFF TGTGCCAGCAGTTTTGGCGGTAATGAGCAGTTCTTC
TRBJ2-7 16 TRBV9 once TRBD1 CASSGKTGGTIYEQYF TGTGCCAGCAGCGGAAAGACAGGGGGTACCATCTACGAGCAGTACTTC
TRBJ2-3 17 TRBV6-4 . . CASSDSSVGSYTDTQYF TGTGCCAGCAGTGACTCGAGTGTGGGCAGCTATACAGATACGCAGTATTTT
TRBJ2-1 16 TRBV4-2 . TRBD2 CASSQAEREGHNEQFF TGTGCCAGCAGCCAAGCCGAGCGGGAGGGTCACAATGAGCAGTTCTTC
TRBJ1-6 16 TRBV21-1 . . CASSKPVRRFNSPLHF TGTGCCAGCAGCAAACCGGTCAGGAGGTTTAATTCACCCCTCCACTTT
TRBJ1-1 12 TRBV7-9 . . CASSLLATEAFF TGTGCCAGCAGCTTATTGGCGACTGAAGCTTTCTTT
TRBJ1-1 16 TRBV7-9 . . CASSPTTGSMNTEAFF TGTGCCAGCAGCCCCACTACAGGGAGTATGAACACTGAAGCTTTCTTT
TRBJ1-2 15 TRBV6-4 . . CASTDRTVKDYGYTF TGTGCCAGCACCGACAGAACGGTCAAAGACTATGGCTACACCTTC
TRBJ2-3 15 TRBV6-1 . TRBD1 CASEDGTGGPDTQYF TGTGCCAGCGAAGACGGGACAGGGGGACCAGATACGCAGTATTTT
TRBJ1-3 15 TRBV27 . . CASSVDINSGNTIYF TGTGCCAGCAGTGTTGACATTAACTCTGGAAACACCATATATTTT
TRBJ2-1 12 TRBV7-9 . . CASSPMGNEQFF TGTGCCAGCAGCCCCATGGGCAATGAGCAGTTCTTC
TRBJ2-6 14 TRBV7-9 . . CASSSSSGANVLTF TGTGCCAGCAGCTCAAGCTCTGGGGCCAACGTCCTGACTTTC
TRBJ1-5 14 TRBV13 . . CASSLSMTRGSQHF TGTGCCAGCAGCCTGTCGATGACCCGGGGGTCCCAGCATTTT
TRBJ2-6 16 TRBV4-3 . TRBD2 CASSPLAGSGANVLTF TGCGCCAGCAGCCCGTTAGCGGGGTCTGGGGCCAACGTCCTGACTTTC
TRBJ2-3 17 TRBV7-9 . TRBD2 CASSPALAGASTDTQYF TGTGCCAGCAGCCCGGCGCTAGCGGGAGCTAGCACAGATACGCAGTATTTT
TRBJ1-5 15 TRBV6-1 . . CASSDHGPARQPQHF TGTGCCAGCAGTGACCACGGACCGGCTCGGCAGCCCCAGCATTTT